The 15 T cell receptor beta chains listed next were all sequenced from one sample in a study of blood T cell repertoires in COVID-19. The assay was immunoSEQ multiplex PCR, and TCRdb's table has in-frame clones only and misses some. Found here are about 72,000 clones, nearly 90% of them singletons; the top ten hold approximately 30%. The specimen sequenced was peripheral blood. The origin of the receptors is a man in his fifties with acute or convalescent COVID-19.

This sequence joins TRBV9 and TRBJ2-7; no definite D call. The ends were cut back, 4 bases at V and 3 bases at J, with 20 bases in the middle. Germline CDR1 and CDR2: SGDLS and YYNGEE. CDR3 size: 16 residues. The CDR3 nucleotides read TGTGCCAGCAGCCAGAATCCGGGTCCTGTTTTCTACGAGCAGTACTTC. Encoded protein: CASSQNPGPVFYEQYF.

V is TRBV27 and J is TRBJ1-1, with unresolved D. Germline V CDR1 and CDR2: MNHEY, SMNVEV (reference sequence). Trimming left V 1 base short and J 5 bases short, with 8 bases between. CDR3 length: 13 residues. CDR3 region: CASSLFGGTEAFF. CDR3 nucleotide sequence: TGTGCCAGCAGTTTATTCGGTGGTACTGAAGCTTTCTTT.

V and J are TRBV5-1 and TRBJ2-5; 8 bases align to TRBD1. Germline V gene lookup returns CDR1 SGHRS and CDR2 YFSETQ. The CDR3 loop spans 15 amino acids. With V trimmed by 4 bases and J by 5 bases, 10 bases remained unmatched. The CDR3 here is CASSKADRVGETQYF. In DNA, the CDR3 is TGCGCCAGCAGCAAGGCGGACAGGGTTGGGGAGACCCAGTACTTC. The full variable domain, its missing parts supplied by reference TRBV5-1 and TRBJ2-5, is KAGVTQTPRYLIKTRGQQVTLSCSPISGHRSVSWYQQTPGQGLQFLFEYFSETQRNKGNFPGRFSGRQFSNSRSEMNVSTLELGDSALYLCASSKADRVGETQYFGPGTRLLVL.

The rearrangement links TRBV2 to TRBJ1-1, with TRBD1 matching 7 bases. This CDR3 spans 15 amino acids. J lost 3 bases, V lost 4 bases, and 8 bases had no gene match. Germline-derived CDR1 and CDR2 are SNHLY and FYNNEI. The CDR3 reads CASSAYRGGDTEAFF. CDR3 nucleotides: TGTGCCAGCAGTGCCTACAGGGGTGGTGACACTGAAGCTTTCTTT.

The count of this clone is one. This sequence joins TRBV24-1 and TRBJ2-1; TRBD1 agrees at 8 bases. With V trimmed by 7 bases and J by 5 bases, 9 bases remained unmatched. From germline, CDR1 is KGHDR and CDR2 SFDVKD. This CDR3 contains 15 residues. CDR3 sequence: CATSGTGQVNNEQFF. The CDR3, as DNA: TGTGCCACCAGCGGGACGGGACAGGTGAACAATGAGCAGTTCTTC.

The chain recombines TRBV15 with TRBJ2-2; no reliable D call. Germline assignment: CDR1 LNHNV and CDR2 YYDKDF (reference sequence). V was trimmed by 0 bases and J by 4 bases, leaving 15 bases between them. This CDR3 is 17 amino acids long. The DNA for the CDR3 is TGTGCCACCAGCAGAGATGTTAGCCTGGGTGTCACCGGGGAGCTGTTTTTT. Its translation: CATSRDVSLGVTGELFF.

The V call is TRBV5-5, the J call TRBJ1-5, with D perhaps TRBD1 (5 bases). Germline V CDR1 and CDR2: SGHKS, YYEKEE (reference sequence). Trimming left V 4 bases short and J 6 bases short, with 14 bases between. There are 14 residues in the CDR3. CDR3 amino acids: CASSPGLPGQPQHF. The CDR3 bases are TGTGCCAGCAGCCCGGGACTGCCTGGTCAGCCCCAGCATTTT.

Only one count was recorded for this clone. V is TRBV6-6 and J is TRBJ2-7; 7 bases line up with TRBD2. The CDR3 totals 15 residues. The germline gives CDR1 MNHNY, CDR2 SVGAGI (reference sequence). Trimming removed 6 bases from V and 0 bases from J; junction bases left unmatched: 8. CDR3 coding DNA: TGTGCCAGCAGAGCCGACAGCGGGGCCTCCTACGAGCAGTACTTC. Amino acids: CASRADSGASYEQYF.

This chain links TRBV14 with TRBJ1-6, with D uncertain. Trimming shortened V by 1 base and J by 5 bases, and 3 bases separated the two germline ends. Germline lookup yields CDR1 SGHDN and CDR2 FVKESK. CDR3 length equals 13 residues. The CDR3 is CASSQANNSPLHF. For the CDR3, the DNA is TGTGCCAGCAGCCAAGCAAATAATTCACCCCTCCACTTT.

The chain couples TRBV2 to TRBJ2-1; 10 bases match TRBD1. Germline V gene lookup returns CDR1 SNHLY and CDR2 FYNNEI. The CDR3 is 12 amino acids. J gave up 6 bases and V 9 bases, and 2 bases lay outside the gene matches. CDR3 sequence (DNA): TGTGCCAGGGACAGGGGGGGCAATGAGCAGTTCTTC. Its protein is CARDRGGNEQFF.

V usage is TRBV11-2 and J usage is TRBJ2-1, with 13 bases aligning to TRBD2. This CDR3 region has 15 residues. Trimming took 5 bases from V and 7 from J; bases not matched to a gene: 5. Germline V gene sequence: CDR1 SGHAT, CDR2 FQNNGV. CDR3 coding DNA: TGTGCCAGCAGCGTACTAGCGGGGGGGCCTAATGAGCAGTTCTTC. This codes for CASSVLAGGPNEQFF. The whole variable domain, remainder taken from reference TRBV11-2 and TRBJ2-1, is EAGVAQSPRYKIIEKRQSVAFWCNPISGHATLYWYQQILGQGPKLLIQFQNNGVVDDSQLPKDRFSAERLKGVDSTLKIQPAKLEDSAVYLCASSVLAGGPNEQFFGPGTRLTVL.

The chain's CDR3 is CATSYGGADTQYF. As DNA, the CDR3 is TGTGCCACCAGTTACGGGGGTGCAGATACGCAGTATTTT. The chain is built from TRBV24-1 and TRBJ2-3; D is possibly TRBD2 (6 bases). The V end lost 6 bases, the J end lost 4 bases, and 10 bases lay between the germline ends. The length of the CDR3 is 13 residues. Germline loops: CDR1 KGHDR, CDR2 SFDVKD.

The gene calls are TRBV5-1 and TRBJ2-2; the D gene is possibly TRBD1 (5 bases). CDR1 is SGHRS, CDR2 YFSETQ, per germline. The CDR3 extends over 16 amino acids. V lost 1 base and J lost 1, with 11 bases in between. DNA for the CDR3: TGCGCCAGCAGCTTGAATCAGGGCGTGAACACCGGGGAGCTGTTTTTT. Its protein product is CASSLNQGVNTGELFF.

V usage is TRBV30 and J usage is TRBJ2-1; possible D gene TRBD1, 6 bases. Germline lookup yields CDR1 GTSNPN and CDR2 SVGIG (reference sequence). There are 11 residues in the CDR3. The ends were cut back, 5 bases at V and 4 bases at J, with 6 bases in the middle. The CDR3 bases are TGTGCCTGGGGACAGTACAATGAGCAGTTCTTC. Translating gives CAWGQYNEQFF.

V and J are TRBV10-3 and TRBJ2-5, with 10 bases lining up with TRBD2. CDR3 length: 17 amino acids. The germline V gene has CDR1 ENHRY and CDR2 SYGVKD. Unmatched junction bases numbered 9, after V lost 2 bases and J lost 3 bases. CDR3 nucleotides: TGTGCCATCAGTGAGGGCCGGACTAGCGGATCAGAAGAGACCCAGTACTTC. Its translation is CAISEGRTSGSEETQYF.